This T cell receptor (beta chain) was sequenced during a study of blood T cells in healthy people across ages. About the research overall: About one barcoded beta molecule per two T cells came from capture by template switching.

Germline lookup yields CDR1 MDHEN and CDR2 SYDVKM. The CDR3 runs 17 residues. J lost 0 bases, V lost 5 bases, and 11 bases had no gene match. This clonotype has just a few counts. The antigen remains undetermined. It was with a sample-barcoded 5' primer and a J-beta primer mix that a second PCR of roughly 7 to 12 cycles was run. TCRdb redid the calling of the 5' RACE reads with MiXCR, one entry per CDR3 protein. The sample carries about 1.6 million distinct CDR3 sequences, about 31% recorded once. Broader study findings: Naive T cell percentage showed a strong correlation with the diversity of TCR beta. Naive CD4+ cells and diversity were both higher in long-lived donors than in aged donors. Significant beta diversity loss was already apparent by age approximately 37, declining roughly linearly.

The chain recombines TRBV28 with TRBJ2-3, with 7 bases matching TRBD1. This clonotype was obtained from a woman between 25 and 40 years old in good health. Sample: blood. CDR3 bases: TGTGCCAGCAGTCCTATCGCGACAGGGATAAGCACAGATACGCAGTATTTT. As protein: CASSPIATGISTDTQYF.